Shown below are 19 T cell receptor beta chains from a single sample sequenced in a study of human T cells and chemical hapten exposure. TCRdb used MiXCR to reprocess the RACE reads, holding one entry per CDR3 protein. The repertoire has 95,000 to 150,000 distinct CDR3 sequences, roughly 12% of them found once; the top ten carry approximately 2.8%. The time point: pre-sensitization, week 0. The treatment is: therapeutic diphenylcyclopropenone sensitization with weekly scalp DPC. This sample comprised whole blood, obtained in connection with sensitization to the hapten diphenylcyclopropenone (DPC). The receptors here all came from a young woman with alopecia areata. Some clones in this sample may be carry-over from other donors' samples.

This clonotype occurred a few times. The CDR3 DNA sequence: TGTGCCAGCAGTTATGGGACTAGCGGGCGGCAAGAGACCCAGTACTTC. Its protein product is CASSYGTSGRQETQYF. V and J are TRBV6-6 and TRBJ2-5; TRBD2 aligns across 12 bases. Germline trimming cut 3 bases from V and 2 bases from J; bases unmatched to any gene: 4. This CDR3 has 16 residues. The germline gives CDR1 MNHNY, CDR2 SVGAGI (reference sequence).

The gene calls are TRBV20-1 and TRBJ2-7; D is uncertain. V was cut by 0 bases and J by 3 bases, with 9 bases left in between. The CDR3 extends over 13 amino acids. Germline CDR1 reads DFQATT; CDR2 reads SNEGSKA (reference sequence). The CDR3 protein is CSARDVRSYEQYF. As DNA, the CDR3 is TGCAGTGCTAGAGATGTACGGAGCTACGAGCAGTACTTC.

This clonotype was detected only a few times. The rearrangement links TRBV3-1 to TRBJ2-3, with 8 bases identical to TRBD2. Germline trimming cut 0 bases from V and 4 bases from J; bases unmatched to any gene: 9. Looked up from germline, CDR1 is LGHDT and CDR2 is YNNKEL (reference sequence). This CDR3 comprises 17 residues. CDR3 amino acids: CASSQDSLAGPADTQYF. The CDR3 bases are TGTGCCAGCAGCCAAGATAGCCTAGCGGGTCCCGCAGATACGCAGTATTTT.

This clonotype was seen a few times. V and J are TRBV20-1 and TRBJ1-2; D not certain. V shed 6 bases and J shed 4 bases, with 12 bases lying between them. Per the germline V gene, CDR1 is DFQATT and CDR2 is SNEGSKA (reference sequence). This CDR3 comprises 12 residues. DNA of the CDR3: TGCAGTGCCCCAGTGGAGTTCTATGGCTACACCTTC. Its protein is CSAPVEFYGYTF.

The chain recombines TRBV6-6 with TRBJ2-7; maybe TRBD1 (7 bases). Between the trimmed V and J ends, which lost 0 bases and 1 base, there was a span of 10 bases. The CDR3 sequence is 15 residues long. CDR1 MNHNY and CDR2 SVGAGI come from the germline V gene (reference sequence). The CDR3 is CASSYSPGGSYEQYF. CDR3 DNA sequence: TGTGCCAGCAGTTACTCTCCAGGGGGGTCCTACGAGCAGTACTTC.

V gene TRBV20-1 combines with J gene TRBJ2-1, with 9 bases identical to TRBD2. This CDR3 region has 13 residues. The V gene's germline CDR1 is DFQATT and CDR2 SNEGSKA (reference sequence). The V segment lost 5 bases and the J segment 7 bases; nucleotides outside the gene matches: 6. CDR3 sequence reads: CSAFSGGGNEQFF. For the CDR3, the DNA is TGCAGTGCTTTTAGCGGGGGCGGGAATGAGCAGTTCTTC.

The chain uses TRBV10-3 and TRBJ2-7, with D unresolved. The CDR3 runs 12 residues. Trimming cost V 1 base and J 2 bases, with 3 bases left between them. The V gene's germline CDR1 is ENHRY and CDR2 SYGVKD. The CDR3 protein is CAISEWAYEQYF. The DNA of the CDR3 is TGTGCCATCAGTGAGTGGGCCTACGAGCAGTACTTC.

This clonotype was detected once. The rearrangement uses TRBV19 and TRBJ2-1; D could derive from TRBD1 or TRBD2 (5 bases each). Deletions cut 5 bases from V and 12 bases from J, with 17 bases between. In germline, CDR1 is LNHDA, CDR2 SQIVND (reference sequence). The CDR3 loop spans 13 amino acids. Written as DNA, the CDR3 is TGTGCCAGTAGTGTCAATCGGGGACGGGGGCAGTTCTTC. It encodes CASSVNRGRGQFF.

This clonotype was counted only a few times. This rearrangement joins TRBV12-3 or TRBV12-4 to TRBJ2-4; possibly TRBD1 for D (8 bases). The CDR3 is made up of 17 amino acids. V lost 5 bases, J lost 0 bases, and 17 bases lay in between. CDR3 bases: TGTGCCAGCAGTCCAGGGGGCGCGGGGGTAGCCAAAAACATTCAGTACTTC. Translated, it gives CASSPGGAGVAKNIQYF.

This clonotype has at least ten counts. The chain carries TRBV3-1 and TRBJ2-2; 7 bases match TRBD1. The J segment lost 0 bases and the V segment lost 4 bases, leaving 2 bases of the junction unmatched. Germline lookup yields CDR1 LGHDT and CDR2 YNNKEL (reference sequence). The CDR3 consists of 15 residues. CDR3 sequence: CASSLDRTNTGELFF. CDR3 bases: TGTGCCAGCAGCCTGGACAGGACGAACACCGGGGAGCTGTTTTTT.

This chain joins TRBV7-2 and TRBJ1-2; D uncertain. V shed 1 base and J shed 0 bases, with 9 bases lying between them. The CDR3 has 15 residues. Germline-derived CDR1 and CDR2 are SGHTA and FQGNSA. The CDR3 reads CASSLGMGTNYGYTF. CDR3 in DNA: TGTGCCAGCAGCTTAGGAATGGGTACTAACTATGGCTACACCTTC. The full variable domain, in which reference TRBV7-2 and TRBJ1-2 provide the parts outside the CDR3, is GAGVSQSPSNKVTEKGKDVELRCDPISGHTALYWYRQSLGQGLEFLIYFQGNSAPDKSGLPSDRFSAERTGGSVSTLTIQRTQQEDSAVYLCASSLGMGTNYGYTFGSGTRLTVV.

The V and J genes are TRBV29-1 and TRBJ1-1, with 7 bases matching TRBD1. This CDR3 spans 13 amino acids. Germline V gene sequence: CDR1 SQVTM, CDR2 ANQGSEA. V was pared by 4 bases and J by 4 bases, with 6 bases of the junction left unmatched. CDR3 loop: CSVGWQGGTEAFF. The CDR3 nucleotides are TGCAGCGTTGGGTGGCAGGGGGGCACTGAAGCTTTCTTT. Variable domain in full (rest from reference TRBV29-1 and TRBJ1-1): SAVISQKPSRDICQRGTSLTIQCQVDSQVTMMFWYRQQPGQSLTLIATANQGSEATYESGFVIDKFPISRPNLTFSTLTVSNMSPEDSSIYLCSVGWQGGTEAFFGQGTRLTVV.

Many counts were recorded for this clonotype. The rearrangement joins TRBV7-6 to TRBJ2-1, with D perhaps being TRBD1 or TRBD2 (5 bases each). V lost 3 bases and J lost 6, with 9 bases in between. Germline loops: CDR1 SGHVS, CDR2 FNYEAQ. CDR3 length: 13 residues. CDR3 residues: CASSLGPPNEQFF. CDR3 sequence (DNA): TGTGCCAGCAGCTTGGGACCGCCCAATGAGCAGTTCTTC.

This clonotype turned up a few times. DNA for the CDR3: TGTGCCAGCAGTGCAAGGGAGGGATCTAATTCACCCCTCCACTTT. Translation gives CASSAREGSNSPLHF. This chain joins TRBV12-3 or TRBV12-4 and TRBJ1-6; D gene ambiguous. The CDR3 runs to 15 residues. Trimming left V 5 bases short and J 6 bases short, with 14 bases between.

This clonotype was detected ten times or more. V and J are TRBV3-1 and TRBJ2-3; 7 bases map to TRBD1. Germline V gives CDR1 LGHDT, CDR2 YNNKEL (reference sequence). This CDR3 is built from 15 residues. V was pared by 2 bases and J by 1 base, with 3 bases of the junction left unmatched. The CDR3 protein is CASSQPGTGTDTQYF. The CDR3 nucleotides read TGTGCCAGCAGCCAACCCGGGACAGGCACAGATACGCAGTATTTT.

This sequence joins TRBV7-2 and TRBJ2-6; D is uncertain. Between the trimmed V and J ends, which lost 5 bases and 3 bases, there was a span of 5 bases. CDR1 is SGHTA and CDR2 is FQGNSA in the germline V gene. The CDR3 runs to 13 residues. CDR3 protein: CASSVVGANVLTF. CDR3 in DNA: TGTGCCAGCAGCGTCGTTGGGGCCAACGTCCTGACTTTC.

The table lists this clonotype with a few counts. The chain couples TRBV20-1 to TRBJ2-7; no firm D call. There are 11 residues in the CDR3. V was trimmed by 2 bases and J by 4 bases, leaving 6 bases between them. Germline V CDR1 and CDR2: DFQATT, SNEGSKA (reference sequence). The CDR3 nucleotides are TGCAGTGCTAGAATCGGGTACGAGCAGTACTTC. Protein: CSARIGYEQYF.

DNA for the CDR3: TGCGCCAGCAGCCGACCGGGGACCGCTGAAGCTTTCTTT. This encodes CASSRPGTAEAFF. The chain uses TRBV5-1 and TRBJ1-1, with a possible D match to TRBD1 (5 bases). The CDR3 extends over 13 amino acids. The ends were cut back, 4 bases at V and 6 bases at J, with 13 bases in the middle. CDR1 and CDR2 (germline): SGHRS, YFSETQ.

This chain links TRBV20-1 with TRBJ2-7; TRBD2 agrees at 8 bases. The V gene end was trimmed by 1 base and the J gene end by 2 bases; junction bases not matched to a gene: 7. There are 15 residues in the CDR3. In germline, CDR1 is DFQATT, CDR2 SNEGSKA (reference sequence). As DNA, the CDR3 is TGCAGTGCTAGAGGGTCCACGGGACTAGCCTACGAGCAGTACTTC. Its protein product is CSARGSTGLAYEQYF.